This is a list of T cell receptor beta chains from one sample in a study of cytomegalovirus exposure and HLA in healthy donors. Repertoires were generated with immunoSEQ multiplex PCR, while TCRdb's copy carries only in-frame clones and drops some. The table includes nearly 110,000 clones, about 81% detected once. Sequencing was done on a sample of PBMCs. These receptors all come from a male donor in good health and CMV-seropositive. CDR3s include the opening cysteine and the closing phenylalanine or tryptophan. A D gene is named only where the DNA matches it firmly. Clone size is stated in some rows and not others, as once, few, many or a class when expanded.

d_call: TRBD1; v_call: TRBV19; clone_size: NA; cdr3_length: 15; j_call: TRBJ1-5; cdr3_aa: CASLDITGGIQPQHF; cdr3_nt: TGTGCCAGCCTAGACATCACAGGGGGTATTCAGCCCCAGCATTTT
d_call: NA; v_call: TRBV6-1; clone_size: NA; cdr3_length: 15; j_call: TRBJ1-5; cdr3_aa: CASSEDRLSNQPQHF; cdr3_nt: TGTGCCAGCAGTGAAGACAGACTAAGCAATCAGCCCCAGCATTTT
d_call: NA; v_call: TRBV6-5; clone_size: NA; cdr3_length: 14; j_call: TRBJ1-2; cdr3_aa: CASSYSGQGGGYTF; cdr3_nt: TGTGCCAGCAGTTACTCGGGTCAGGGAGGTGGCTACACCTTC
d_call: NA; v_call: TRBV14; clone_size: NA; cdr3_length: 15; j_call: TRBJ2-3; cdr3_aa: CASSSQGKATDTQYF; cdr3_nt: TGTGCCAGCAGCAGTCAGGGAAAGGCCACAGATACGCAGTATTTT
d_call: TRBD2; v_call: TRBV5-1; clone_size: NA; cdr3_length: 16; j_call: TRBJ2-7; cdr3_aa: CASSLAPSGGTYEQYF; cdr3_nt: TGCGCCAGCAGCTTGGCCCCTAGCGGGGGTACCTACGAGCAGTACTTC
d_call: NA; v_call: TRBV4-1; clone_size: NA; cdr3_length: 17; j_call: TRBJ2-3; cdr3_aa: CASSPPPGGASTDTQYF; cdr3_nt: TGCGCCAGCAGCCCCCCCCCGGGCGGGGCGAGCACAGATACGCAGTATTTT
d_call: NA; v_call: TRBV28; clone_size: NA; cdr3_length: 14; j_call: TRBJ2-2; cdr3_aa: CASRKSAGPGELFF; cdr3_nt: TGTGCCAGCAGGAAATCCGCAGGGCCCGGGGAGCTGTTTTTT
d_call: NA; v_call: TRBV7-8; clone_size: once; cdr3_length: 16; j_call: TRBJ1-5; cdr3_aa: CASSLGSLNSNQPQNF; cdr3_nt: TGTGCCAGCAGCTTAGGCTCCTTAAACAGCAATCAGCCCCAGAATTTT
d_call: NA; v_call: TRBV5-3; clone_size: few; cdr3_length: 11; j_call: TRBJ1-5; cdr3_aa: CARSLLQPQHF; cdr3_nt: TGTGCCAGAAGCTTGCTTCAGCCCCAGCATTTT
d_call: TRBD1; v_call: TRBV4-2; clone_size: NA; cdr3_length: 17; j_call: TRBJ1-1; cdr3_aa: CASSHLPGQGWDTEAFF; cdr3_nt: TGTGCCAGCAGCCACCTCCCGGGACAGGGCTGGGACACTGAAGCTTTCTTT
d_call: NA; v_call: TRBV5-1; clone_size: NA; cdr3_length: 13; j_call: TRBJ2-1; cdr3_aa: CASSSQGYNEQFF; cdr3_nt: TGCGCCAGCAGCTCTCAGGGCTACAATGAGCAGTTCTTC
d_call: NA; v_call: TRBV7-2; clone_size: few; cdr3_length: 15; j_call: TRBJ1-4; cdr3_aa: CASSLAGQEREKLFF; cdr3_nt: TGTGCCAGCAGCTTAGCGGGTCAGGAACGCGAAAAACTGTTTTTT
d_call: NA; v_call: TRBV28; clone_size: NA; cdr3_length: 11; j_call: TRBJ2-3; cdr3_aa: CASTRVDTQYF; cdr3_nt: TGTGCCAGCACCAGGGTGGATACGCAGTATTTT
d_call: NA; v_call: TRBV9; clone_size: few; cdr3_length: 15; j_call: TRBJ1-6; cdr3_aa: CASSGREYYNSPLHF; cdr3_nt: TGTGCCAGCAGCGGAAGGGAGTACTATAATTCACCCCTCCACTTT
d_call: NA; v_call: TRBV6-5; clone_size: NA; cdr3_length: 14; j_call: TRBJ2-7; cdr3_aa: CASSYSRDAYEQYF; cdr3_nt: TGTGCCAGCAGTTACTCCAGGGATGCCTACGAGCAGTACTTC
d_call: TRBD1; v_call: TRBV6-1; clone_size: NA; cdr3_length: 15; j_call: TRBJ1-1; cdr3_aa: CASVPVEGTGVEAFF; cdr3_nt: TGTGCCAGCGTCCCCGTCGAAGGGACAGGGGTTGAAGCTTTCTTT
d_call: NA; v_call: TRBV7-3; clone_size: NA; cdr3_length: 19; j_call: TRBJ1-4; cdr3_aa: CASTHLSAGNRDYNEKLFF; cdr3_nt: TGTGCCAGCACCCATTTATCAGCAGGGAACCGGGACTATAATGAAAAACTGTTTTTT
d_call: NA; v_call: TRBV30; clone_size: few; cdr3_length: 13; j_call: TRBJ2-7; cdr3_aa: CAWSVGPLYEQYF; cdr3_nt: TGTGCCTGGAGTGTGGGGCCTCTCTACGAGCAGTACTTC
d_call: NA; v_call: TRBV30; clone_size: NA; cdr3_length: 11; j_call: TRBJ2-7; cdr3_aa: CAWSVTREQYF; cdr3_nt: TGTGCCTGGAGTGTAACGCGGGAGCAGTACTTC
d_call: NA; v_call: TRBV6-4; clone_size: NA; cdr3_length: 14; j_call: TRBJ2-1; cdr3_aa: CASSDSEGSNEQFF; cdr3_nt: TGTGCCAGCAGTGACTCGGAGGGGTCCAATGAGCAGTTCTTC
d_call: NA; v_call: TRBV7-7; clone_size: NA; cdr3_length: 15; j_call: TRBJ1-2; cdr3_aa: CASSPLVGANYGYTF; cdr3_nt: TGTGCCAGCAGCCCGCTAGTGGGGGCGAACTATGGCTACACCTTC
d_call: TRBD2; v_call: TRBV6-1; clone_size: NA; cdr3_length: 18; j_call: TRBJ2-2; cdr3_aa: CASSEFLAGGSNTGELFF; cdr3_nt: TGTGCCAGCAGTGAATTCTTAGCGGGGGGGTCAAACACCGGGGAGCTGTTTTTT
d_call: NA; v_call: TRBV7-3; clone_size: NA; cdr3_length: 13; j_call: TRBJ1-2; cdr3_aa: CASSLQQGHGYTF; cdr3_nt: TGTGCCAGCAGCTTGCAACAGGGCCATGGCTACACCTTC
d_call: TRBD1; v_call: TRBV5-1; clone_size: NA; cdr3_length: 16; j_call: TRBJ1-2; cdr3_aa: CASSTGQAGANYGYTF; cdr3_nt: TGCGCCAGCAGCACGGGACAGGCCGGAGCTAACTATGGCTACACCTTC
d_call: NA; v_call: TRBV5-6; clone_size: NA; cdr3_length: 13; j_call: TRBJ1-1; cdr3_aa: CASSRTANTEAFF; cdr3_nt: TGTGCCAGCAGCAGGACAGCGAACACTGAAGCTTTCTTT
d_call: TRBD1; v_call: TRBV25-1; clone_size: NA; cdr3_length: 16; j_call: TRBJ2-1; cdr3_aa: CASSEGSDRVDNEQFF; cdr3_nt: TGTGCCAGCTCCGAAGGGTCCGACAGGGTTGACAATGAGCAGTTCTTC
d_call: NA; v_call: TRBV25-1; clone_size: NA; cdr3_length: 13; j_call: TRBJ1-1; cdr3_aa: CASSEYITAEAFF; cdr3_nt: TGTGCCAGCAGTGAATATATTACGGCTGAAGCTTTCTTT
d_call: TRBD2; v_call: TRBV6-5; clone_size: NA; cdr3_length: 15; j_call: TRBJ2-7; cdr3_aa: CASSYSRAGPSEQYF; cdr3_nt: TGTGCCAGCAGTTATTCTCGAGCGGGACCCTCCGAGCAGTACTTC
d_call: TRBD1; v_call: TRBV19; clone_size: few; cdr3_length: 14; j_call: TRBJ1-1; cdr3_aa: CASSLGQGNTEAFF; cdr3_nt: TGTGCCAGTAGCCTGGGACAGGGGAACACTGAAGCTTTCTTT
d_call: TRBD1; v_call: TRBV7-2; clone_size: NA; cdr3_length: 16; j_call: TRBJ2-5; cdr3_aa: CASSLSGTGREETQYF; cdr3_nt: TGTGCCAGCAGCTTATCCGGGACAGGGAGGGAAGAGACCCAGTACTTC
d_call: TRBD2; v_call: TRBV5-1; clone_size: NA; cdr3_length: 16; j_call: TRBJ2-7; cdr3_aa: CASSLGSGSRQDEQYF; cdr3_nt: TGCGCCAGCAGCTTGGGAAGCGGGAGCCGCCAGGACGAGCAGTACTTC
d_call: NA; v_call: TRBV6-6; clone_size: NA; cdr3_length: 12; j_call: TRBJ2-7; cdr3_aa: CASRPGSNEQYF; cdr3_nt: TGTGCCAGCAGACCGGGGAGTAACGAGCAGTACTTC
d_call: NA; v_call: TRBV9; clone_size: NA; cdr3_length: 15; j_call: TRBJ2-3; cdr3_aa: CASSALEGGPDTQYF; cdr3_nt: TGTGCCAGCAGCGCCCTGGAGGGGGGGCCAGATACGCAGTATTTT